The T cell receptor beta chain described here comes from a study of beta chain features in type 1 diabetes. Study-level points and caveats: Type 1 diabetes patients had TCRB CDR3s that were shorter (moderately but significantly so) in all four CD4+ subsets. Naive, central memory and Treg TCRB repertoires seemed to resemble each other more closely in patients than they did in healthy donors.

Expressed TCRB transcripts got sequenced, as all isolated RNA was reverse transcribed. About 3.6 million reads was the average for naive, central memory and regulatory T cell samples. Generated by immunoSEQ multiplex PCR, the TCRdb table keeps only in-frame clones and is missing some. The table includes 430,000 or so clones, approximately 10% detected once. J lost 8 bases, V lost 5 bases, and 9 bases had no gene match. This CDR3 has 15 amino acids. In germline, CDR1 is SEHNR, CDR2 FQNEAQ (reference sequence). In regard to this clone: No antigen is known for it.

CD4+ naive, central memory, regulatory and stem cell-like memory cells were sorted via CD45RO/CCR7/CD25/CD127/CD95/CD27. The clonotype comes from a woman under 30 in good health. The genes are TRBV7-9 and TRBJ2-2, with TRBD1 identical over 9 bases. The sequenced sample consisted of naive CD4+ T cells from blood. CDR3 amino acids: CASSLRTGAPGELFF. For the CDR3, the DNA is TGTGCCAGCAGCCTCCGGACAGGGGCGCCAGGGGAGCTGTTTTTT.